Below, 23 T cell receptor beta chains from the same sample are listed, as sequenced in a study of T cells in Graves' hyperthyroidism and ophthalmopathy. The source material, RNA transcripts, was used to amplify TCR beta CDR3 regions. The TCR CDR3 was amplified in a first-round RT-PCR using the HTBI primer set. Each CDR3 protein gets one entry after TCRdb re-called the multiplex PCR reads with MiXCR. The profile shows a few hundred thousand distinct CDR3 sequences, 18% of them singletons. The material sequenced was blood. These receptors were collected from a woman aged 40 to 55 with Graves' ophthalmopathy.

V gene TRBV9 combines with J gene TRBJ2-7; D is uncertain. With 2 bases removed from V and 3 bases from J, the gap between germline ends came to 9 bases. The CDR3 is made up of 13 amino acids. The germline V gene has CDR1 SGDLS and CDR2 YYNGEE. CDR3 bases: TGTGCCAGCAGCGTGAGTCCTGGCTACGAGCAGTACTTC. As protein: CASSVSPGYEQYF.

The sample holds many counts of this clonotype. V gene TRBV2 combines with J gene TRBJ1-5; D is perhaps TRBD1 (6 bases). The germline gives CDR1 SNHLY, CDR2 FYNNEI. The CDR3 consists of 17 residues. V was pared by 5 bases and J by 0 bases, with 17 bases between. This CDR3 is CASSPKLGTYSNQPQHF. DNA for the CDR3: TGTGCCAGCAGTCCAAAGTTGGGGACATATAGCAATCAGCCCCAGCATTTT. Based on the CDR3 plus reference TRBV2 and TRBJ1-5, the full variable domain is EPEVTQTPSHQVTQMGQEVILRCVPISNHLYFYWYRQILGQKVEFLVSFYNNEISEKSEIFDDQFSVERPDGSNFTLKIRSTKLEDSAMYFCASSPKLGTYSNQPQHFGDGTRLSIL.

The sample holds many counts of this clonotype. The gene calls are TRBV19 and TRBJ2-2; D unclear. This CDR3 has 15 residues. The V and J ends lost 0 bases and 4 bases respectively, with 9 bases between them. CDR1 is LNHDA, CDR2 SQIVND, per germline (reference sequence). DNA for the CDR3: TGTGCCAGTAGTATAGAGAGTATAGGCACCGGGGAGCTGTTTTTT. Its protein is CASSIESIGTGELFF.

The J gene is TRBJ2-5, the V gene TRBV27, with 10 bases lining up with TRBD2. The V gene end was trimmed by 0 bases and the J gene end by 6 bases; junction bases not matched to a gene: 4. CDR3 length: 15 residues. Germline CDR1 reads MNHEY; CDR2 reads SMNVEV (reference sequence). The CDR3 region is CASSLSAGGPKTQYF. In DNA, the CDR3 is TGTGCCAGCAGTTTATCAGCGGGAGGGCCGAAGACCCAGTACTTC.

Comments on this clonotype: A read error may be the cause here, since a much bigger clone is one base away. V is TRBV11-1 and J is TRBJ1-1; TRBD1 aligns across 9 bases. The CDR3 length is 16 residues. Germline V gene lookup returns CDR1 SGHAT and CDR2 FQDESV (reference sequence). DNA of the CDR3: TGTGCCATCAGCTTAGCTACAGGGGGCGGGGGTACTGAAGCTTTCTTT. Translating gives CAISLATGGGGTEAFF.

This clonotype was counted between two and nine times. The V and J genes are TRBV7-3 and TRBJ2-6, with TRBD1 identical over 7 bases. Germline trimming cut 1 base from V and 1 base from J; bases unmatched to any gene: 10. Per the germline V gene, CDR1 is SGHTA and CDR2 is FQGTGA. The CDR3 contains 19 residues. The CDR3 coding sequence is TGTGCCAGCAGCTTAAGTTCGGGCAGGGGGATTTCTGGGGCCAACGTCCTGACTTTC. Translated: CASSLSSGRGISGANVLTF.

The V call is TRBV18, the J call TRBJ2-1; D not certain. The CDR3 is 15 amino acids. V shed 0 bases and J shed 0 bases, with 6 bases lying between them. CDR1 KGHSH and CDR2 LQKENI come from the germline V gene. The chain's CDR3 is CASSPPSRSYNEQFF. The DNA for the CDR3 is TGTGCCAGCTCACCACCCAGCCGCTCCTACAATGAGCAGTTCTTC.

This clonotype was seen many times. CDR3 nucleotide sequence: TGTGCCAGCAGCCCCCGAGGGGATCTCTCTGCCAAAAACATTCAGTACTTC. Amino acids: CASSPRGDLSAKNIQYF. The chain links TRBV9 to TRBJ2-4, with D tentatively TRBD1 or TRBD2 (5 bases each). The V gene's germline CDR1 is SGDLS and CDR2 YYNGEE. The CDR3 is 17 residues long. The V end lost 4 bases, the J end lost 1 base, and 18 bases lay between the germline ends.

Concerning this clonotype: At one end the junction does not follow the germline gene, possibly because of a read error. The chain joins TRBV20-1 to TRBJ2-7, with D possibly called TRBD1 or TRBD2 (6 bases each). Germline assignment: CDR1 DFQATT and CDR2 SNEGSKA (reference sequence). The CDR3 totals 12 residues. Here the CDR3 reads CSAEGGFYERYF. CDR3 DNA: TGCAGTGCGGAGGGGGGTTTTTACGAGCGGTACTTC.

At least ten counts were recorded for this clonotype. The CDR3 coding sequence is TGTGCCAGCAGTTACTCCCAGGGGACGGAGACCCAGTACTTC. This sequence encodes CASSYSQGTETQYF. V is TRBV6-5 and J is TRBJ2-5; possible D gene TRBD1, 6 bases. The CDR3 consists of 14 residues. With 0 bases removed from V and 5 bases from J, the gap between germline ends came to 10 bases. Germline V CDR1 and CDR2: MNHEY, SVGAGI.

This sequence joins TRBV6-1 and TRBJ1-5; D is unclear. The CDR3 sequence is 14 residues long. The germline gives CDR1 MNHNS, CDR2 SASEGT. The ends were cut back, 4 bases at V and 1 base at J, with 8 bases in the middle. The DNA of the CDR3 is TGTGCCAGCAGTGCACAGCAGAGCAATCAGCCCCAGCATTTT. It is translated as CASSAQQSNQPQHF.

The chain joins TRBV29-1 to TRBJ1-1; no reliable D call. CDR3 length: 11 amino acids. Germline V gives CDR1 SQVTM, CDR2 ANQGSEA. The CDR3: CARGEGTEAFF. CDR3 in DNA: TGCGCCCGTGGCGAGGGAACTGAAGCTTTCTTT.

This clonotype occurred many times. The chain joins TRBV5-1 to TRBJ2-5; TRBD2 matches at 10 bases. The CDR3 covers 14 residues. CDR1 is SGHRS and CDR2 is YFSETQ in the germline V gene. V lost 5 bases and J lost 1; bases outside the gene matches: 2. The CDR3 is CASRLAGFQETQYF. CDR3 DNA: TGCGCCAGCAGACTAGCGGGATTCCAAGAGACCCAGTACTTC.

This clonotype has a count of ten or more. This chain uses TRBV13 with TRBJ2-7; tentative D call: TRBD2 (6 bases). In germline, CDR1 is PRHDT, CDR2 FYEKMQ (reference sequence). The germline V and J ends were trimmed by 5 bases and 2 bases, with 19 bases remaining between them. This CDR3 contains 16 residues. CDR3 coding DNA: TGTGCCAGCAGCCTAAACTGGGGCGGGACCGCCTACGAGCAGTACTTC. Residues: CASSLNWGGTAYEQYF.

This clonotype has ten or more counts. The J gene is TRBJ1-2, the V gene TRBV28; the D is unclear. Germline V gene lookup returns CDR1 MDHEN and CDR2 SYDVKM. This CDR3 is built from 11 residues. V was cut by 6 bases and J by 3 bases, with 5 bases left in between. CDR3 loop: CASSTDYGYTF. The DNA for the CDR3 is TGTGCCAGCAGCACAGACTATGGCTACACCTTC.

This clonotype was counted at least ten times. The gene calls are TRBV19 and TRBJ2-2; D remains ambiguous. Trimming took 4 bases from V and 5 from J, leaving 11 bases between them. CDR1 is LNHDA and CDR2 is SQIVND in the germline V gene (reference sequence). The CDR3 runs 14 residues. The CDR3 region has the DNA TGTGCCAGTAGTAATCGTCAGTGGACCGGGGAGCTGTTTTTT. This sequence encodes CASSNRQWTGELFF.

In this sample, this clonotype turned up many times. The chain employs TRBV4-1 and TRBJ1-3; TRBD1 is a possible D gene (5 bases). The CDR3 runs to 16 residues. V lost 3 bases, J lost 0 bases, and 12 bases lay in between. Germline CDR1 is MGHRA and CDR2 is YSYEKL. As DNA, the CDR3 is TGCGCCAGCAGCCAGTCGGGGCTCCGCTCTGGAAACACCATATATTTT. Translating it yields CASSQSGLRSGNTIYF.

This clonotype appeared many times. This rearrangement joins TRBV5-1 to TRBJ2-7, with D perhaps TRBD1 (6 bases). Trimming stripped 0 bases from V and 2 bases from J, with 9 bases between. Germline CDR1 is SGHRS and CDR2 is YFSETQ. The CDR3 length is 14 residues. The DNA of the CDR3 is TGCGCCAGCAGCTTGGTAGGGGGAACCTACGAGCAGTACTTC. This encodes CASSLVGGTYEQYF.

In its sample, this clonotype was seen many times. The chain joins TRBV6-2 or TRBV6-3 to TRBJ2-1; D may match TRBD1 or TRBD2 (5 bases each). The CDR3 covers 14 residues. The V gene lost 4 bases and the J gene lost 4 bases, with 11 bases spanning the gap. Looked up from germline, CDR1 is MNHEY and CDR2 is SVGEGT. Here the CDR3 DNA reads TGTGCCAGCAGTTCCCGGGACCCGTACAATGAGCAGTTCTTC. Its protein is CASSSRDPYNEQFF.

This clonotype was found a few times. The V and J genes are TRBV12-3 or TRBV12-4 and TRBJ2-7, with a weak D call TRBD1 (6 bases). This CDR3 has 13 residues. V lost 6 bases and J lost 5, with 14 bases in between. The CDR3 sequence: CASSPRGNNEQYF. Written as DNA, the CDR3 is TGTGCCAGCAGCCCAAGGGGGAACAACGAGCAGTACTTC.

This clonotype was counted many times. The V and J genes are TRBV6-2 or TRBV6-3 and TRBJ1-1; unclear D gene. Germline lookup yields CDR1 MNHEY and CDR2 SVGEGT. The CDR3 is 11 residues long. Trimming stripped 8 bases from V and 4 bases from J, with 8 bases between. CDR3: CASLSLTEAFF. The CDR3 region has the DNA TGTGCCAGCCTCAGTCTCACTGAAGCTTTCTTT.

This clonotype was picked up many times. The V gene is TRBV7-9, the J gene TRBJ1-6; maybe TRBD1 (5 bases). Germline values: CDR1 SEHNR, CDR2 FQNEAQ (reference sequence). Trimming removed 5 bases at V and 7 bases at J, with 18 bases between. The CDR3 spans 16 residues. The CDR3 sequence: CASSPLGRGDNSPLHF. CDR3 bases: TGTGCCAGCAGCCCCTTAGGGAGGGGTGACAATTCACCCCTCCACTTT.

This clonotype was seen repeatedly, ten times or more. CDR3 protein: CASSLDGGANYGYTF. CDR3 sequence (DNA): TGCGCCAGCAGCTTGGATGGAGGGGCCAACTATGGCTACACCTTC. The genes are TRBV5-1 and TRBJ1-2, with a weak D call TRBD1 (5 bases). The CDR3 extends over 15 amino acids. Germline lookup yields CDR1 SGHRS and CDR2 YFSETQ. Trimming removed 0 bases from V and 2 bases from J, with 11 bases in between.